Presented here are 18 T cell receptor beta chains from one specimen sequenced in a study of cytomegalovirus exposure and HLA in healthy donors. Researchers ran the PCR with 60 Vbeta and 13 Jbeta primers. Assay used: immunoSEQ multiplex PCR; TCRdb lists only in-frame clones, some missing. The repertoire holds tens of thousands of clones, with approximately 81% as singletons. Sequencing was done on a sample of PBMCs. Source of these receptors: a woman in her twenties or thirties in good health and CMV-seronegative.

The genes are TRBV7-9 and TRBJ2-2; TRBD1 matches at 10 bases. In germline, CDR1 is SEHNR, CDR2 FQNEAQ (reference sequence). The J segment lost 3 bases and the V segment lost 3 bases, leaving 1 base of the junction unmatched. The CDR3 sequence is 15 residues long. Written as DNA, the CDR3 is TGTGCCAGCAGCTTTGGGACAGGGGACACCGGGGAGCTGTTTTTT. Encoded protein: CASSFGTGDTGELFF.

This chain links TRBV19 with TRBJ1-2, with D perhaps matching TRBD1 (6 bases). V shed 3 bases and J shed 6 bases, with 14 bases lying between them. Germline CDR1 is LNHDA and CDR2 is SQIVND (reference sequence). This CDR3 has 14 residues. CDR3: CASSIQGPGDGYTF. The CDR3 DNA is TGTGCCAGTAGTATCCAGGGGCCCGGGGATGGCTACACCTTC.

DNA of the CDR3: TGTGCCAGCCCCCGGGACAGGGTATACGGCTACACCTTC. Translation gives CASPRDRVYGYTF. V is TRBV5-6 and J is TRBJ1-2; 9 nucleotides agree with TRBD1. V was pared by 7 bases and J by 8 bases, with 9 bases of the junction left unmatched. Germline CDR1 and CDR2: SGHDT and YYEEEE. CDR3 length: 13 amino acids.

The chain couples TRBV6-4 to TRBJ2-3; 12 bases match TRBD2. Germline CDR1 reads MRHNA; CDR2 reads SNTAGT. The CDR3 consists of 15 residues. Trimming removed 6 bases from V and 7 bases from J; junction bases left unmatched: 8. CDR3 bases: TGTGCCAGCAGACCTCTAGCGGGGGGGCTAAATACGCAGTATTTT. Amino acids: CASRPLAGGLNTQYF.

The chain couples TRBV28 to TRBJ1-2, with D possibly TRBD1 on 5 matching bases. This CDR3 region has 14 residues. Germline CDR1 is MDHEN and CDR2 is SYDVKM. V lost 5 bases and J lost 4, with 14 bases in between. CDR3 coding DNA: TGTGCCAGCAGTCCGCCCAGGGTTTCCTATGGCTACACCTTC. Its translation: CASSPPRVSYGYTF.

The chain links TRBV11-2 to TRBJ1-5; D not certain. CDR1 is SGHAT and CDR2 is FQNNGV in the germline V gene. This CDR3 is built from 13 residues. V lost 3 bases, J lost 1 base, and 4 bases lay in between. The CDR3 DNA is TGTGCCAGCAGCTTTCGGAGCAATCAGCCCCAGCATTTT. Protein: CASSFRSNQPQHF.

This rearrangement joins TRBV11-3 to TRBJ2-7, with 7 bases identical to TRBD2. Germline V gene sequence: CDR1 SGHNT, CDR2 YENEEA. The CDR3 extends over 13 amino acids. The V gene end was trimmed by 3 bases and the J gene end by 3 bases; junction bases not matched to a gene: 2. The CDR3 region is CASSLGGGYEQYF. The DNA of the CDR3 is TGTGCCAGCAGCTTGGGGGGGGGCTACGAGCAGTACTTC.

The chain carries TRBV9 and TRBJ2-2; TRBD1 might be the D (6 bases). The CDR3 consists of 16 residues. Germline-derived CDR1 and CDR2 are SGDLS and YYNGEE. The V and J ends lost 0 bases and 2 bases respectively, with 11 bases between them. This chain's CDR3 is CASSVDQGINTGELFF. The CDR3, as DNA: TGTGCCAGCAGCGTAGATCAGGGGATCAACACCGGGGAGCTGTTTTTT.

The CDR3, as DNA: TGTGCCAGCAGTGAAGCAAGAGGGACAGCTCTTAACTATGGCTACACCTTC. This translates into CASSEARGTALNYGYTF. The chain uses TRBV6-1 and TRBJ1-2; the match to TRBD1 covers 7 bases. The germline V gene has CDR1 MNHNS and CDR2 SASEGT. The junction had 8 bases not matched to a gene; V was cut back by 0 bases and J by 1 base. The CDR3 extends over 17 amino acids.

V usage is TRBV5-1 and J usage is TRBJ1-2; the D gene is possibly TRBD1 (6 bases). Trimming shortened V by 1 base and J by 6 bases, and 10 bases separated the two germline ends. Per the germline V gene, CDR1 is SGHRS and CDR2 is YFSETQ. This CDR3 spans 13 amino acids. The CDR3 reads CASSLSPGDGYTF. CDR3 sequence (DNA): TGCGCCAGCAGCTTGAGTCCAGGGGATGGCTACACCTTC.

CDR3 amino acids: CASSIRRGPATNEKLFF. CDR3 nucleotides: TGTGCCAGTAGTATACGCAGGGGACCCGCAACTAATGAAAAACTGTTTTTT. This rearrangement joins TRBV19 to TRBJ1-4; D is perhaps TRBD1 (6 bases). CDR3 length equals 17 residues. Germline CDR1 LNHDA, CDR2 SQIVND (reference sequence). The V end lost 2 bases, the J end lost 0 bases, and 13 bases lay between the germline ends.

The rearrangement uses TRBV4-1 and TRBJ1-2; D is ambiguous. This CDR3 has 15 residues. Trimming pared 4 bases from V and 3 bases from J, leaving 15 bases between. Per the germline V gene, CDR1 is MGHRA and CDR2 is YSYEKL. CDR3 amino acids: CASSLSTGMDYGYTF. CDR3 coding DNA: TGCGCCAGCAGCCTATCGACGGGGATGGACTATGGCTACACCTTC.

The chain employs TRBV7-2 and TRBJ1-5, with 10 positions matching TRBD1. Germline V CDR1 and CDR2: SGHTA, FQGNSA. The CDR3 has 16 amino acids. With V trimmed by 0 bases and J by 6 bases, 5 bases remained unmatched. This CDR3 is CASSLAKGQGTQPQHF. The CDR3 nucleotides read TGTGCCAGCAGCTTAGCGAAGGGACAGGGGACTCAGCCCCAGCATTTT.

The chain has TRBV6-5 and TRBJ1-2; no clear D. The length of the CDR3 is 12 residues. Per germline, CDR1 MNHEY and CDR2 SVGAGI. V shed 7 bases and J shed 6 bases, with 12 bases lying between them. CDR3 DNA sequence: TGTGCCAGCACGAGTTTGTATGATGGCTACACCTTC. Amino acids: CASTSLYDGYTF.

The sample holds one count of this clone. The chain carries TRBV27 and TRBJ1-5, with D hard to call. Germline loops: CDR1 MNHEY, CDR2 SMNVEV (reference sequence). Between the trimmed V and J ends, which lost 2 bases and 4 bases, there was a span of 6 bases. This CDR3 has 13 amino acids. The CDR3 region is CASSLSRNQPQHF. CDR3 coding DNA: TGTGCCAGCAGTTTAAGCAGGAATCAGCCCCAGCATTTT.

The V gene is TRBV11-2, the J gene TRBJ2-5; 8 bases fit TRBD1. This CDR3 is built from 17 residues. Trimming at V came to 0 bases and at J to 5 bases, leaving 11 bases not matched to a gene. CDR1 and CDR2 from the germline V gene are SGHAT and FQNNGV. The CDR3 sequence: CASSLDPAGGQGETQYF. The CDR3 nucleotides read TGTGCCAGCAGCTTAGATCCGGCAGGGGGCCAGGGGGAGACCCAGTACTTC.

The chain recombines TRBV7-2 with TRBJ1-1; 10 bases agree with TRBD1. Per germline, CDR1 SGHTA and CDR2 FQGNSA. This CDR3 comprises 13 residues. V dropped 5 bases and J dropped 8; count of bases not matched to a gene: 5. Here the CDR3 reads CASSLDRGQEAFF. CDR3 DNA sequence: TGTGCCAGCAGCCTCGACAGGGGGCAAGAAGCTTTCTTT.

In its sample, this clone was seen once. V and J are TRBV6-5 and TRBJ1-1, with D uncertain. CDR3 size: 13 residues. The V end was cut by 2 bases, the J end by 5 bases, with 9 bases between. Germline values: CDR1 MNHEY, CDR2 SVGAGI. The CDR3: CASSYRGSTEAFF. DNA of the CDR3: TGTGCCAGCAGTTACCGAGGATCAACTGAAGCTTTCTTT.